A single sample is the source of the 6 T cell receptor beta chains below, sequenced in a study of OX40 agonist ivuxolimab in advanced cancers. Only in-frame clones appear in the TCRdb table, and some are missing; sequencing was by immunoSEQ multiplex PCR. The table includes 57,000 or so clones, around four fifths detected once. The source material was CD4+ or CD8+ T cells sorted from blood, sampled in a trial of the OX40 agonist ivuxolimab. Receptor source: an adult with an advanced solid tumor such as melanoma, head and neck, liver or kidney cancer.

The chain uses TRBV13 and TRBJ2-4, with no clear D. The CDR3 extends over 16 amino acids. Germline assignment: CDR1 PRHDT and CDR2 FYEKMQ (reference sequence). Between the trimmed V and J ends, which lost 1 base and 1 base, there was a span of 11 bases. This chain's CDR3 is CASSLDPTGAKNIQYF. Written as DNA, the CDR3 is TGTGCCAGCAGCTTAGATCCCACCGGGGCCAAAAACATTCAGTACTTC.

The chain uses TRBV6-5 and TRBJ1-2; no definite D call. CDR3 length: 12 residues. The V gene lost 2 bases and the J gene lost 8 bases, with 9 bases spanning the gap. Germline CDR1 is MNHEY and CDR2 is SVGAGI. The CDR3 region has the DNA TGTGCCAGCAGTTACGATTCTAGGGGCTACACCTTC. Amino acids: CASSYDSRGYTF.

J is TRBJ1-2 and V is TRBV7-3; weak D call: TRBD1 (5 bases). CDR3 length: 17 residues. The germline CDR1 and CDR2 sequences are SGHTA and FQGTGA. V lost 2 bases to trimming and J lost 4 bases, with 20 bases between them. CDR3 protein: CASSLDGGAGEGYGYTF. As DNA, the CDR3 is TGTGCCAGCAGCTTAGATGGTGGGGCCGGGGAAGGCTATGGCTACACCTTC.

Details on this clone: Sequence at one end of the junction differs from germline and may be a read error. The chain is built from TRBV5-1 and TRBJ2-5; D is undetermined. The CDR3 has 13 residues. Germline CDR1 SGHRS, CDR2 YFSETQ. The CDR3, as DNA: TGCGCCAGCACCTTGGGCTTCTTGGAGACCCAGTACTTC. This codes for CASTLGFLETQYF.

This clone was recorded once. The rearrangement uses TRBV5-6 and TRBJ2-5; D may be TRBD1 (6 bases). V was pared by 4 bases and J by 6 bases, with 16 bases between. Germline V gene sequence: CDR1 SGHDT, CDR2 YYEEEE. This CDR3 is built from 14 residues. The CDR3 here is CASSVTRGAKTQYF. The CDR3 nucleotides read TGTGCCAGCAGCGTTACCAGGGGCGCGAAGACCCAGTACTTC.

This chain joins TRBV10-3 and TRBJ1-4; tentatively, D is TRBD1 (5 bases). The CDR3 is 13 amino acids. The germline V gene has CDR1 ENHRY and CDR2 SYGVKD. With 0 bases removed from V and 10 bases from J, the gap between germline ends came to 9 bases. The CDR3, as DNA: TGTGCCATCAGTGAGTCTAGGGACGGAAAACTGTTTTTT. The encoded protein is CAISESRDGKLFF.